This record concerns one TCR beta chain sequence. This clonotype showed up many times. Its antigen remains unidentified. No much larger clone is present one base from it, and per-base qualities are unavailable. Genomic DNA was used as template for profiling of TCR beta VDJ combinations and CDR3 sequences. An Illumina HiSeq 2000 was the platform used for TCR repertoire sequencing. The original methods were these. Repertoires were assessed using TRBV/TRBJ rearrangement plots, CDR3 size and DJ length profiles, and Simpson's diversity index. The most abundant DNA sequence in the deep sequencing data was defined as the immunodominant clone. CDR3 amino acid sequences were screened for sharing across subjects and were compared with published repertoires and the VDJdb database. The public reads were reprocessed in TCRdb via fastp at Q25 and MiXCR, keeping in-frame beta chains. Each entry merges the rows of one CDR3 protein and shows their most common DNA and genes. These V and J calls derive from TCRdb rather than the authors' analysis. Within this sample are about 190,000 distinct CDR3 sequences, with 54% of them counted one time only. Clones ranked in the top ten supply 16% of the sample.

This sample is drawn from a study of CD8+CD57+ T cells in acquired aplastic anemia (dated 2018 in TCRdb). Regarding the research as a whole: On average, sorted CD4+ and CD8+ cells yielded roughly 3.4 ug of extracted DNA, with a range of about 0.19 to 30 ug. For healthy donor samples, the average read count was around 10 million for CD4+ cells and around 12 million for CD8+ cells. General study outcomes and caveats: No significant difference in CD8+ Simpson's diversity was found between patients and healthy controls (P=0.060). Roughly 29 CD8+ CDR3 sequences were found to be shared between patients and controls, but these sequences appeared to be highly expressed in patients and within the immunodominant clones of the patients.

Reading the germline V gene gives CDR1 MNHNS and CDR2 SASEGT. From the cysteine through the phenylalanine, the CDR3 covers 12 amino acids. Only the CDR3 region is kept as DNA, spanning 36 bases read in frame from base 1. V is clipped by 4 bases and J by 5 bases, and the sequence between their germline boundaries is 8 bases long. In this study, sorted CD4+ and CD8+ T cells from the blood of healthy subjects and of severe aplastic anemia patients had their TCR repertoires deep-sequenced. Ficoll-Paque density gradient centrifugation was used to isolate peripheral blood mononuclear cells. Before DNA extraction, CD4+ and CD8+ T cells were sorted by FACS or by magnetic beads.

Sequenced sample: sorted CD4+, CD8+, or CD8+CD57+ T cells (not recorded which) from PBMCs. This clonotype was sampled from a human donor in good health, serving as a control. The receptor chain draws on TRBV6-1 and TRBJ1-1, with a weak D call of TRBD1 (6 bases match). The DNA reads as follows: TGTGCCAGCAGTGCCAGGGGAACTGAAGCTTTCTTT. Translated, it gives CASSARGTEAFF.